This T cell receptor (beta chain) was sequenced in a study of human T cells and chemical hapten exposure. As for the study in general: It was small differences in pooled library volume that mainly caused per-sample TCR yields to vary.

After removal of 1 base from V and 4 bases from J, the junction contained 3 bases not matched to a gene. This CDR3 comprises 14 residues. Germline V gene data show CDR1 as MNHNS and CDR2 as SASEGT. Time point of the sample: healthy volunteer bleed at 6 weeks. Unfractionated whole blood was the source of the extracted total RNA. In the library, unique molecular identifiers were attached to individual cDNA molecules. Per the original data handling: TCR counts had a median of about 92,000 per sample and spanned about 20,000 to 750,000. TCRdb called the RACE reads again in MiXCR, with one record for every CDR3 protein. V and J calls and clone size were set by TCRdb, not the authors. The data hold roughly 80,000 distinct CDR3 sequences, with 7% to 9.5% observed a single time. Study outcomes and limitations: Once DPC sensitization occurred, TCRs above 1 in 1000 frequency showed no change.

This clonotype showed up many times. Its antigen is not known. This chain joins TRBV6-1 and TRBJ1-1, with TRBD1 identical over 7 bases. The sequenced sample consisted of whole blood. The receptor comes from a female donor in good health. Some clones in this sample may be carry-over from other donors' samples. CDR3 in DNA: TGTGCCAGCAGTGAAGGGTCAGGGGGCACTGAAGCTTTCTTT. Translated, it gives CASSEGSGGTEAFF.